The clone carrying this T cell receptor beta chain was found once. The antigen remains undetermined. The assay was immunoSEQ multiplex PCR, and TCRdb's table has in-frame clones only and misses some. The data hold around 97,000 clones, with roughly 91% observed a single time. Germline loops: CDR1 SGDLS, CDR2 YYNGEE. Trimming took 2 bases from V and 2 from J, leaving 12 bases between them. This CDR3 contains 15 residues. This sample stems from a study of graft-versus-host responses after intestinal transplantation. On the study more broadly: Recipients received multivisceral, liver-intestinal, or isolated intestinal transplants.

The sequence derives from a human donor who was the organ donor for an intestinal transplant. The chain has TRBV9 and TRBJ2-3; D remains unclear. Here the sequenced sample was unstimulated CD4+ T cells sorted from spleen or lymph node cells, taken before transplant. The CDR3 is CASSVGFSTTDTQYF. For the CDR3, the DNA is TGTGCCAGCAGCGTCGGGTTCTCGACCACAGATACGCAGTATTTT.